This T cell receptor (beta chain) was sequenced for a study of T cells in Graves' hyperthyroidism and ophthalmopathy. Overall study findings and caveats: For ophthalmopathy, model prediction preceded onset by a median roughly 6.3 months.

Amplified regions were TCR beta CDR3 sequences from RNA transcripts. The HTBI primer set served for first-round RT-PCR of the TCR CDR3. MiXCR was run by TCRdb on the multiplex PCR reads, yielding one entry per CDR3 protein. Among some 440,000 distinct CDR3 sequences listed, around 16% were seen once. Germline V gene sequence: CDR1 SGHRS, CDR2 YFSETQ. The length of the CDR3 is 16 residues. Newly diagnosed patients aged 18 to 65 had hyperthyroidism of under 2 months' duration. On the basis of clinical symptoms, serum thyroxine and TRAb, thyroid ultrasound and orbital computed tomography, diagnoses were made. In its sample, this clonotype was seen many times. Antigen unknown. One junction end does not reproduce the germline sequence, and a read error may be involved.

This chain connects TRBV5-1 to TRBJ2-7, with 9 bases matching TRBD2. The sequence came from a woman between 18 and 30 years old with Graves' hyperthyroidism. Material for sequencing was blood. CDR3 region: CASSPPPAGGQVERYF. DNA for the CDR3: TGCGCCAGCAGCCCACCTCCGGCGGGGGGGCAGGTGGAGCGGTACTTC.